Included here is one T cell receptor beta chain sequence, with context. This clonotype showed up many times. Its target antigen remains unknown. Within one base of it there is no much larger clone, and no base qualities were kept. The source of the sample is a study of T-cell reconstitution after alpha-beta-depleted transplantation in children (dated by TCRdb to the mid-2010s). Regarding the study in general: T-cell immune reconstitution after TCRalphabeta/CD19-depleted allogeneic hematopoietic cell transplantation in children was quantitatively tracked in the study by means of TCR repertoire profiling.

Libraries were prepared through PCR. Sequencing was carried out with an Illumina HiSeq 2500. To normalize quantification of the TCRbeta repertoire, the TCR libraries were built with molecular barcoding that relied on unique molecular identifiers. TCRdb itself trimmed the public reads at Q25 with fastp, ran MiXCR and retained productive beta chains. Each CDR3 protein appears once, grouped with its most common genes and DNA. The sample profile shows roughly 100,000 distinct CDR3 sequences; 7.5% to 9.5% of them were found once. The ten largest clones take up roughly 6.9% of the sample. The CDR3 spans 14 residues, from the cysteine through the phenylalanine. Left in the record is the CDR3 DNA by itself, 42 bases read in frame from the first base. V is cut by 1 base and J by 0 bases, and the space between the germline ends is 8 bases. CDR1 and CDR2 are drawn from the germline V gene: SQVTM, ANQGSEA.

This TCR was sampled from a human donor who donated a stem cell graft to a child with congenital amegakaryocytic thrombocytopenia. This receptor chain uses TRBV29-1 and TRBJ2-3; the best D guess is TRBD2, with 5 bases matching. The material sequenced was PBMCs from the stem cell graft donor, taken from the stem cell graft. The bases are TGCAGCGTTGAAGGCGGGCGAAGCACAGATACGCAGTATTTT. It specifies CSVEGGRSTDTQYF.